This T cell receptor (beta chain) was found in a study of cytomegalovirus exposure and HLA in healthy donors. Amplification used 60 Vbeta primers and 13 Jbeta primers. Measured with immunoSEQ multiplex PCR; TCRdb has only the in-frame clones, and not every one. The table includes about 120,000 clones, 74% detected once. This clone was seen a handful of times. What it recognizes is unknown. General study findings and limits: Follow-up analysis later connected one missense variant in DCLRE1C with trimming of TCR beta V- and J-genes. What a later analysis showed was that several of the most significant clusters appeared linked to common viral pathogens.

CDR1 and CDR2 (germline): SGHDT, YYEEEE. After removal of 0 bases from V and 8 bases from J, the junction contained 3 bases not matched to a gene. CDR3 length: 16 amino acids. The clonotype originates from a woman aged 35 to 49 in good health and CMV-seropositive. The chain recombines TRBV5-6 with TRBJ1-6, with TRBD1 identical over 12 bases. Material: PBMCs. DNA for the CDR3: TGTGCCAGCAGCTTGGAGGGACAGGGGGCGTATTCACCCCTCCACTTT. Amino acids: CASSLEGQGAYSPLHF.